A selection of T cell receptor beta chains follows, all from one sample in a study of blood T cell repertoires in COVID-19. Repertoires were generated with immunoSEQ multiplex PCR, while TCRdb's copy carries only in-frame clones and drops some. The sample shows roughly 69,000 clones, 88% of them seen only once. The source material was peripheral blood. The source is a human donor in a cohort sampled during active COVID-19. CDR3s leave out the opening cysteine and the closing phenylalanine or tryptophan. D genes are given only for firm matches. Not all rows give a size; the values are once, few, many and, for expanded clones, a class.

TRBJ2-1	-	-	TRBV29-1	SVEVGGRRSEQF
TRBJ1-2	TRBD1	few	TRBV24-1	ATSKRTGDGYT
TRBJ2-3	-	-	TRBV5-1	ASSPQTDTQY
TRBJ2-3	TRBD1	-	TRBV27	ASSPTDRSSDTQY
TRBJ2-7	TRBD1	-	TRBV28	ASSPPGTGVYEQY
TRBJ2-7	TRBD2	-	TRBV7-9	ASSLAGGTYEQY
TRBJ2-3	TRBD2	-	TRBV2	ASSEALGAGGQVTDTQY
TRBJ2-7	TRBD2	-	TRBV5-1	ASSLVAGGPYEQY
TRBJ2-5	TRBD2	-	TRBV5-5	ASSGLARETQY
TRBJ2-2	-	-	TRBV3-1/TRBV3-2	ASSSTQGGAFAGELF
TRBJ2-2	-	-	TRBV11-2	ASSLRGGGRANTGELF
TRBJ2-6	-	-	TRBV7-9	ASSLSGAGANVLT
TRBJ2-1	TRBD1	-	TRBV4-1	ASSQQPGTAYNEQF
TRBJ1-2	TRBD1	-	TRBV7-2	ASSPFDREAGYT
TRBJ2-3	TRBD1	-	TRBV2	ASSRTGGTDTQY
TRBJ2-4	TRBD2	once	TRBV28	ASSITSGRAGRDIQY
TRBJ2-3	TRBD2	-	TRBV2	ASRRTSGGFTDTQY
TRBJ1-4	TRBD1	-	TRBV19	ASSTTGDREKLF
TRBJ1-1	-	-	TRBV6-1	ASSERRVRGTEAF
TRBJ2-5	-	-	TRBV7-2	ASSPSWLSETQY
TRBJ2-1	-	-	TRBV3-1/TRBV3-2	ASSGRGGNSYNEQF
TRBJ2-7	-	-	TRBV7-3	ASSPGQGDEQY
TRBJ1-2	TRBD1	-	TRBV3-1/TRBV3-2	ASSSYLDRGSYGYT
TRBJ1-2	-	-	TRBV19	ASAEVGGLAYGYT
TRBJ2-7	TRBD1	-	TRBV4-1	ASSREPGQNSYEQY
TRBJ1-6	-	-	TRBV13	ASSFTMGSGPLH